The 5 T cell receptor beta chains in this list originate from one sample, sequenced in a study of T-cell memory formation after mild COVID-19 (dated by TCRdb to about 2021). Library generation was performed with 5' RACE. The instrument was an Illumina NovaSeq 6000. TCRdb passed the public sequencing reads through fastp at Q25 and MiXCR, retaining productive beta sequences. Under each unique CDR3 protein, matching rows form one entry showing the most common genes and DNA. For this sample the table gives approximately 250,000 distinct CDR3 sequences, of which 15% were detected only once. The ten largest clonotypes hold less than 2.5% of the sample. Specimen: PBMCs or a T cell subset sorted from them (not recorded which). Every receptor here comes from an adult woman who had mild COVID-19 (a few samples of this study predate the infection). The sample titles of this study are shuffled in the database, so cell type and time point are left out; the donor was told from shared clones.

This chain connects TRBV7-2 to TRBJ2-5; 11 bases are a match to TRBD2. CDR1 is SGHTA, CDR2 FQGNSA, per germline. This CDR3 contains 19 residues. V gave up 5 bases and J gave up 5 bases; unmatched junction bases: 19. The CDR3 bases are TGTGCCAGCAGCGCCAATAGCGGGAGGGCCTTACGGGGCGGTGAGACCCAGTACTTC. It translates to CASSANSGRALRGGETQYF.

This clonotype appeared a few times. The chain recombines TRBV7-2 with TRBJ1-6; no clear D. The germline gives CDR1 SGHTA, CDR2 FQGNSA. Deletions cut 5 bases from V and 7 bases from J, with 9 bases between. This CDR3 has 13 amino acids. CDR3 sequence (DNA): TGTGCCAGCAGCCAGAGTACGAATTCACCCCTCCACTTT. Amino acids: CASSQSTNSPLHF. Using reference TRBV7-2 and TRBJ1-6 for the parts outside the CDR3, the full variable domain is GAGVSQSPSNKVTEKGKDVELRCDPISGHTALYWYRQSLGQGLEFLIYFQGNSAPDKSGLPSDRFSAERTGGSVSTLTIQRTQQEDSAVYLCASSQSTNSPLHFGNGTRLTVT.

This chain uses TRBV3-1 with TRBJ2-1, with 8 bases matching TRBD2. Losses at the gene ends were 5 bases for V and 6 bases for J; bases not matched to a gene: 9. Germline-derived CDR1 and CDR2 are LGHDT and YNNKEL (reference sequence). The CDR3 loop spans 15 amino acids. The CDR3 coding sequence is TGTGCCAGCAGCACAGGGACTAGATCGAGCAATGAGCAGTTCTTC. Its protein is CASSTGTRSSNEQFF.

The chain recombines TRBV5-6 with TRBJ1-5; D ambiguous. The CDR3 covers 12 residues. Germline V gene sequence: CDR1 SGHDT, CDR2 YYEEEE. Trimming removed 2 bases from V and 13 bases from J, with 13 bases in between. This chain's CDR3 is CASSFGRATQHF. The DNA for the CDR3 is TGTGCCAGCAGCTTTGGGAGGGCCACTCAGCATTTT.

This clonotype turned up a few times. The rearrangement joins TRBV7-4 to TRBJ2-7, with a possible D match to TRBD1 (6 bases). The germline V gene has CDR1 SGHVT and CDR2 SQSDAQ. The CDR3 runs to 14 residues. The V end was cut by 5 bases, the J end by 2 bases, with 13 bases between. The CDR3 DNA sequence: TGTGCCAGCAGCGCCCGGGACATAGCCTACGAGCAGTACTTC. Its protein is CASSARDIAYEQYF.